This T cell receptor beta chain was recovered during a study of T-cell memory formation after mild COVID-19. Whole-study results and caveats: From day 15 to 85, contracting clones were balanced between CD4 and CD8, whereas later expanders leaned toward CD4+. Prior to infection, memory already included some responding clones, suggesting cross-reactive memory joined. Contracting CD8+ clones were enriched in EMRA, CD4+ mainly in CM and EM.

The CDR3 spans 14 residues. CDR1 is SGHRS, CDR2 YFSETQ, per germline. V lost 3 bases, J lost 0 bases, and 9 bases lay in between. cDNA libraries for TCR alpha and TCR beta, carrying sample barcodes and UMIs, came from 5'RACE with constant-segment primers. MiXCR, run by TCRdb on the 5' RACE reads, gives a single entry per CDR3 protein. The profile shows hundreds of thousands of distinct CDR3 sequences, around 15% of them singletons. Concerning this clonotype: Its target is unknown.

Sequencing was performed on PBMCs or a T cell subset sorted from them (not recorded which). The sequence derives from a man between 18 and 29 years old who had mild COVID-19 (a few samples of this study predate the infection). Cell type and time point are not known. The V call is TRBV5-1, the J call TRBJ1-2; weak D call: TRBD1 (5 bases). The CDR3 DNA reads as TGCGCCAGCAGCTCGCCGGGGGCTAACTATGGCTACACCTTC. Its protein is CASSSPGANYGYTF.